This T cell receptor (beta chain) was identified in a study of shared clonotypes between healthy human individuals. The length of the CDR3 is 14 residues. CDR1 is MRHNA and CDR2 is SNTAGT in the germline V gene. Trimming shortened V by 10 bases and J by 0 bases, and 15 bases separated the two germline ends. Notes on this clone: Its antigen is not identified.

The DNA input per sorted-subset replicate PCR was roughly 0.2 ug, corresponding to roughly 30,000 T cell genomes. Generated by immunoSEQ multiplex PCR, the TCRdb table keeps only in-frame clones and is missing some. The sample holds about 2.3 million clones; 80% to 95% are singletons and the top ten take about 0.37%. Study-level findings and limits: Few donors restricted represented genetic and exposure-history diversity.

The TCR originated in a man younger than 30 in good health. Some clones in this sample may be carry-over from other donors' samples. Sequencing was carried out using naive CD4+ T cells from PBMCs. Described subset: CD45RA+ positively selected. V usage is TRBV6-4 and J usage is TRBJ1-2; weak D call: TRBD1 (5 bases). In nucleotides, the CDR3 is TGTGCCAAGCACATTAACAGGCCTAACTATGGCTACACCTTC. Its protein product is CAKHINRPNYGYTF.